This passage covers 13 T cell receptor beta chains from one sample sequenced in a study of T-cell memory formation after mild COVID-19. In TCRdb, the 5' RACE reads were re-called with MiXCR into one record per CDR3 protein. The table includes 45,000 to 65,000 distinct CDR3 sequences, more than 9% detected once. The specimen was PBMCs or a T cell subset sorted from them (not recorded which). Receptors were obtained from a young man who had mild COVID-19 (a few samples of this study predate the infection). Cell type and time point are not known.

V is TRBV27 and J is TRBJ1-1; no firm D call. The V and J ends lost 3 bases and 4 bases respectively, with 9 bases between them. This CDR3 spans 13 amino acids. Germline CDR1 and CDR2: MNHEY and SMNVEV (reference sequence). Here the CDR3 reads CASSLAFGTEAFF. The CDR3 DNA reads as TGTGCCAGCAGTTTGGCCTTCGGCACTGAAGCTTTCTTT.

This clonotype appeared a few times. The V gene is TRBV5-1, the J gene TRBJ2-2; TRBD1 is a possible D gene (5 bases). V was clipped by 2 bases and J by 7 bases, with 12 bases between them. Germline V gives CDR1 SGHRS, CDR2 YFSETQ. CDR3 length: 14 amino acids. DNA for the CDR3: TGCGCCAGCAGCTTCTCGCAGGGCGGCGGGGAGCTGTTTTTT. Its translation: CASSFSQGGGELFF.

This clonotype came up a few times. The V call is TRBV3-1, the J call TRBJ1-1; D is unclear. V was shortened by 0 bases and J by 2 bases, with 7 bases between the two germline ends. This CDR3 contains 14 residues. Germline V gene lookup returns CDR1 LGHDT and CDR2 YNNKEL (reference sequence). CDR3 region: CASSQDFVNTEAFF. CDR3 coding DNA: TGTGCCAGCAGCCAAGACTTCGTTAACACTGAAGCTTTCTTT.

V gene TRBV4-2 combines with J gene TRBJ2-3; possible D gene TRBD1, 5 bases. Trimming pared 0 bases from V and 7 bases from J, leaving 14 bases between. The CDR3 totals 15 residues. Germline lookup yields CDR1 LGHNA and CDR2 YNFKEQ. The CDR3 nucleotides read TGTGCCAGCAGCCAAGACGTAGGGGCAGCGAATACGCAGTATTTT. The encoded protein is CASSQDVGAANTQYF.

This clonotype was observed a handful of times. This chain joins TRBV5-1 and TRBJ1-2, with D possibly matching TRBD1 (5 bases). There are 14 residues in the CDR3. Germline V CDR1 and CDR2: SGHRS, YFSETQ. V gave up 0 bases and J gave up 3 bases, with 9 bases separating them. CDR3 amino acids: CASSLVSGYYGYTF. The CDR3 coding sequence is TGCGCCAGCAGCTTGGTTTCAGGGTACTATGGCTACACCTTC.

This sequence joins TRBV28 and TRBJ2-6; D might be TRBD2 (5 bases). The V gene lost 11 bases and the J gene lost 0 bases, with 11 bases spanning the gap. This CDR3 contains 14 residues. Germline V CDR1 and CDR2: MDHEN, SYDVKM. Here the CDR3 reads CAASRGSGANVLTF. CDR3 in DNA: TGTGCCGCCAGTCGGGGCTCTGGGGCCAACGTCCTGACTTTC.

This clonotype was counted at least ten times. The chain combines TRBV20-1 with TRBJ2-5; D is ambiguous. Per germline, CDR1 DFQATT and CDR2 SNEGSKA (reference sequence). This CDR3 contains 12 residues. The ends were cut back, 2 bases at V and 1 base at J, with 5 bases in the middle. The DNA for the CDR3 is TGCAGTGCTAGACACAGCCAAGAGACCCAGTACTTC. It is translated as CSARHSQETQYF.

The CDR3 region has the DNA TGTGCCAGCAGTACAAGGGGGCATGGCTACGAGCAGTACTTC. Translating gives CASSTRGHGYEQYF. The chain couples TRBV12-3 or TRBV12-4 to TRBJ2-7, with 7 bases matching TRBD1. V lost 5 bases and J lost 3; bases outside the gene matches: 7. This CDR3 region has 14 residues.

In this sample, this clonotype turned up a few times. The V and J genes are TRBV7-8 and TRBJ2-7, with TRBD1 identical over 9 bases. V trimming: 5 bases; J trimming: 6 bases; junction bases outside the gene matches: 11. The CDR3 loop spans 15 amino acids. Germline CDR1 and CDR2: SGHVS and FQNEAQ. The CDR3 sequence: CASSPAGDRDPEQYF. The CDR3 bases are TGTGCCAGCAGCCCGGCGGGGGACAGGGATCCCGAGCAGTACTTC.

This clonotype was detected only a few times. The chain combines TRBV7-3 with TRBJ2-1, with D perhaps TRBD1 (6 bases). V was pared by 4 bases and J by 6 bases, with 10 bases between. The V gene's germline CDR1 is SGHTA and CDR2 FQGTGA. The CDR3 spans 13 residues. The CDR3 here is CASSSGQPNEQFF. CDR3 DNA sequence: TGTGCCAGCAGCTCCGGACAGCCCAATGAGCAGTTCTTC.

The chain combines TRBV12-3 or TRBV12-4 with TRBJ2-7; D may be TRBD1 (5 bases). V lost 6 bases and J 5 bases, leaving 11 bases between the germline ends. The CDR3 extends over 12 amino acids. The CDR3 here is CASSLAGNEQYF. The CDR3 nucleotides are TGTGCCAGCAGCCTTGCAGGGAACGAGCAGTACTTC.

The sample holds a few counts of this clonotype. V gene TRBV4-3 combines with J gene TRBJ2-5, with D tentatively TRBD1 (5 bases). The CDR3 runs to 15 residues. The V and J ends lost 4 bases and 3 bases respectively, with 15 bases between them. Per germline, CDR1 LGHNA and CDR2 YSLEER. The DNA for the CDR3 is TGCGCCAGCAGCCGGGGCAAGGGCAGGGAAGAGACCCAGTACTTC. Encoded protein: CASSRGKGREETQYF.

This chain uses TRBV3-1 with TRBJ2-5, with TRBD2 identical over 9 bases. V gave up 7 bases and J gave up 2 bases; unmatched junction bases: 5. CDR3 length equals 14 residues. Germline V gene data show CDR1 as LGHDT and CDR2 as YNNKEL (reference sequence). The CDR3 is CASIKAGGQETQYF. Here the CDR3 DNA reads TGTGCCAGCATAAAGGCGGGGGGGCAAGAGACCCAGTACTTC.